These T cell receptor beta chains were read from a single sample in a study of cytomegalovirus exposure and HLA in healthy donors. Using immunoSEQ multiplex PCR, the repertoire was profiled, and TCRdb retains in-frame clones only, with some absent. The repertoire holds around 200,000 clones, with 70% to 80% as singletons. Sequencing was carried out using PBMCs. These receptors were taken from a girl aged 2 to 10 in good health and CMV-seronegative. CDR3s include the opening cysteine and the closing phenylalanine or tryptophan. The D gene is left open where the match is weak. The size entry is marked missing in some rows and otherwise reads once, few, many or a size class.

J gene,clone size,D gene,V gene,CDR3 protein,CDR3 DNA
TRBJ2-3,few,.,TRBV12-5,CASGLVVLSGSTDTQYF,TGTGCTAGTGGTTTGGTAGTATTGAGCGGGAGCACAGATACGCAGTATTTT
TRBJ2-2,.,.,TRBV4-2,CASSQFVGSFNTGELFF,TGTGCCAGCAGCCAATTCGTGGGCTCATTTAACACCGGGGAGCTGTTTTTT
TRBJ2-1,.,.,TRBV4-2,CASSHHFVAYNEQFF,TGTGCCAGCAGCCATCACTTCGTCGCCTACAATGAGCAGTTCTTC
TRBJ2-2,.,.,TRBV2,CASSDWNTGELFF,TGTGCCAGCAGTGACTGGAACACCGGGGAGCTGTTTTTT
TRBJ1-1,.,TRBD1,TRBV28,CASTRQGTEAFF,TGTGCCAGCACCCGACAGGGGACTGAAGCTTTCTTT
TRBJ2-5,once,TRBD2,TRBV5-6,CASSSGTRRAHQETQYF,TGTGCCAGCAGCTCCGGGACTAGGAGAGCCCACCAAGAGACCCAGTACTTC
TRBJ2-7,once,.,TRBV15,CASGAGHYEQYF,TGTGCTTCCGGCGCGGGTCACTACGAGCAGTACTTC
TRBJ2-6,.,.,TRBV11-3,CASSPGHAGANVLTF,TGTGCCAGCAGCCCAGGACATGCTGGGGCCAACGTCCTGACTTTC
TRBJ2-7,.,TRBD1,TRBV6-6,CASSYGTGNEQYF,TGTGCCAGCAGTTACGGGACAGGGAACGAGCAGTACTTC
TRBJ2-7,.,.,TRBV6-4,CASSDFPGSYEQYF,TGTGCCAGCAGTGACTTTCCCGGGAGCTACGAGCAGTACTTC